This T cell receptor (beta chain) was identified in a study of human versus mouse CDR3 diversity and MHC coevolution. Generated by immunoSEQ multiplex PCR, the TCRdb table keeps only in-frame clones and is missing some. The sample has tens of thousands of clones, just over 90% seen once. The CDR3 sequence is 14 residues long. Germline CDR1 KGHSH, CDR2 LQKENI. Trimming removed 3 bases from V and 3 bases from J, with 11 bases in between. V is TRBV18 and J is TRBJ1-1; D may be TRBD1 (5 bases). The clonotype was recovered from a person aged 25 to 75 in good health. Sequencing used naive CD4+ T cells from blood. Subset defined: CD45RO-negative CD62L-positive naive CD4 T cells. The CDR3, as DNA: TGTGCCAGCTCACCTAAGGGGCCCGACACTGAAGCTTTCTTT. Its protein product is CASSPKGPDTEAFF.